The TCR beta chain under discussion was sequenced for a study of blood T cell repertoires in COVID-19. Germline-derived CDR1 and CDR2 are SGHAT and FQNNGV. This CDR3 has 15 residues. Details on this clone: Relative to the germline gene, one junction end is altered; a read error may explain this.

Some clones are missing from TCRdb's copy, which holds only in-frame ones; the method was immunoSEQ multiplex PCR. The sample consists of 400,000 to 550,000 clones, about 89% of them appearing once. This clonotype was obtained from a woman aged 30 to 39 with acute or convalescent COVID-19. Material for sequencing was peripheral blood. The rearrangement uses TRBV11-2 and TRBJ1-1, with 8 bases identical to TRBD1. The CDR3 nucleotides are TGTGTCAGCAGCGCAGGGGGCAGGTATGGCACTGAAGCTTTCTTT. It codes for CVSSAGGRYGTEAFF.